This T cell receptor beta chain was sequenced for a study of cytomegalovirus exposure and HLA in healthy donors. Findings and limits, study-wide: After further analysis at a later stage, roughly 16,000 TCR beta sequences were associated with HLA alleles at 0.05 false discovery rate.

PCR used 60 Vbeta primers and 13 Jbeta primers. Sequenced by immunoSEQ multiplex PCR; TCRdb stores in-frame clones only, minus some. The data include around 50,000 clones; the top ten clones carry 9.5% to 12%. Concerning this clone: Antigen unknown.

CDR1 GTSNPN and CDR2 SVGIG come from the germline V gene (reference sequence). This CDR3 region has 12 residues. Between the trimmed V and J ends, which lost 2 bases and 2 bases, there was a span of 6 bases. The TCR sequence derives from a woman between 45 and 60 years old in good health and CMV-seropositive. The sample taken for sequencing was PBMCs. The V and J genes are TRBV30 and TRBJ1-2; D ambiguous. The CDR3 sequence: CAWSPLNYGYTF. The CDR3, as DNA: TGTGCCTGGAGTCCCCTCAACTATGGCTACACCTTC. Full variable domain (outside the CDR3, taken from reference TRBV30 and TRBJ1-2): SQTIHQWPATLVQPVGSPLSLECTVEGTSNPNLYWYRQAAGRGLQLLFYSVGIGQISSEVPQNLSASRPQDRQFILSSKKLLLSDSGFYLCAWSPLNYGYTFGSGTRLTVV.